One sample yielded the 10 T cell receptor beta chains listed below, sequenced in a study of T cell responses to AZD1222 COVID-19 vaccine. The table came from immunoSEQ multiplex PCR; TCRdb's copy has only in-frame clones and leaves some out. Here the sample spans some 100,000 clones, approximately 84% being singletons. The starting material was peripheral blood, obtained on day 0 of AZD1222 vaccination. Every receptor here comes from an adult in good health.

This rearrangement joins TRBV7-6 to TRBJ2-1, with D tentatively TRBD2 (6 bases). V was pared by 4 bases and J by 7 bases, with 14 bases between. Germline V gene data show CDR1 as SGHVS and CDR2 as FNYEAQ. CDR3 length: 14 residues. Written as DNA, the CDR3 is TGTGCCAGCAGCTCGACCGGGACTCAGAATGAGCAGTTCTTC. Residues: CASSSTGTQNEQFF.

The chain uses TRBV5-1 and TRBJ2-3; TRBD1 might be the D (6 bases). This CDR3 contains 17 residues. V lost 7 bases to trimming and J lost 4 bases, with 25 bases between them. Germline V gene lookup returns CDR1 SGHRS and CDR2 YFSETQ. The CDR3 DNA reads TGCGCCAGCGGGGACCGAATAGACAGGCCCTTCGCAGATACGCAGTATTTT. Translated, it gives CASGDRIDRPFADTQYF.

The chain has TRBV6-5 and TRBJ1-2, with D perhaps matching TRBD1 (6 bases). V was trimmed by 5 bases and J by 3 bases, leaving 13 bases between them. The length of the CDR3 is 14 residues. CDR1 is MNHEY and CDR2 is SVGAGI in the germline V gene. The chain's CDR3 is CASSKEQGYYGYTF. The DNA of the CDR3 is TGTGCCAGCAGTAAGGAACAGGGCTACTATGGCTACACCTTC.

V and J are TRBV18 and TRBJ1-1, with D tentatively TRBD1 (6 bases). From germline, CDR1 is KGHSH and CDR2 LQKENI. The germline V and J ends were trimmed by 2 bases and 2 bases, with 12 bases remaining between them. The CDR3 spans 15 residues. CDR3 sequence reads: CASSPTRGSNTEAFF. DNA for the CDR3: TGTGCCAGCTCACCAACGAGGGGGAGCAACACTGAAGCTTTCTTT. Full variable domain (outside the CDR3, taken from reference TRBV18 and TRBJ1-1): NAGVMQNPRHLVRRRGQEARLRCSPMKGHSHVYWYRQLPEEGLKFMVYLQKENIIDESGMPKERFSAEFPKEGPSILRIQQVVRGDSAAYFCASSPTRGSNTEAFFGQGTRLTVV.

The chain carries TRBV28 and TRBJ1-1; TRBD1 aligns across 7 bases. Germline V gene sequence: CDR1 MDHEN, CDR2 SYDVKM. V shed 3 bases, J shed 7 bases, and the junction held 5 bases outside the gene matches. The CDR3 has 13 amino acids. CDR3 in amino acids: CASSLGRGIEAFF. As DNA, the CDR3 is TGTGCCAGCAGTTTGGGCAGGGGGATTGAAGCTTTCTTT.

The V and J genes are TRBV2 and TRBJ1-2; 8 bases fit TRBD1. V shed 9 bases, J shed 4 bases, and the junction held 7 bases outside the gene matches. Per the germline V gene, CDR1 is SNHLY and CDR2 is FYNNEI. The CDR3 consists of 13 residues. The CDR3 protein is CASRQGQVYGYTF. Here the CDR3 DNA reads TGTGCCAGTCGACAGGGACAGGTCTATGGCTACACCTTC.

The chain couples TRBV27 to TRBJ1-1; D may be TRBD1 (5 bases). This CDR3 has 15 amino acids. CDR1 MNHEY and CDR2 SMNVEV come from the germline V gene (reference sequence). The V and J ends lost 2 bases and 1 base respectively, with 11 bases between them. Written as DNA, the CDR3 is TGTGCCAGCAGTTTAAATGACAGACCGAACACTGAAGCTTTCTTT. It encodes CASSLNDRPNTEAFF.

The chain employs TRBV7-8 and TRBJ1-3; 9 bases are a match to TRBD1. Germline V gene sequence: CDR1 SGHVS, CDR2 FQNEAQ. The CDR3 loop spans 14 amino acids. V lost 3 bases and J lost 11; bases outside the gene matches: 8. The CDR3 nucleotides read TGTGCCAGCAGCTTGGCGACAGGGGGAGAGGCCATATATTTT. Its translation: CASSLATGGEAIYF.

This chain connects TRBV20-1 to TRBJ2-7; D remains unclear. The CDR3 is 11 amino acids. Germline V lookup: CDR1 DFQATT, CDR2 SNEGSKA (reference sequence). Trimming stripped 6 bases from V and 2 bases from J, with 8 bases between. The CDR3 loop is CSARLAYEQYF. In DNA, the CDR3 is TGCAGTGCCCGACTCGCCTACGAGCAGTACTTC.

The chain uses TRBV28 and TRBJ1-3; TRBD1 aligns across 9 bases. CDR1 is MDHEN and CDR2 is SYDVKM in the germline V gene. The J segment lost 1 base and the V segment lost 4 bases, leaving 2 bases of the junction unmatched. The CDR3 totals 15 residues. CDR3 sequence: CASSSGTGSGNTIYF. The CDR3 bases are TGTGCCAGCAGTTCCGGGACAGGGTCTGGAAACACCATATATTTT.